This is a list of T cell receptor beta chains from one sample in a study of graft-versus-host responses after intestinal transplantation. Profiling relied on immunoSEQ multiplex PCR, and the TCRdb table lists in-frame clones only, not all of them. The sample records roughly 7,700 clones, over 90% being singletons. Sequences were derived from PBMCs, sampled 11 days after intestinal transplantation. These receptors originate from a human patient who received an intestinal transplant, so some T cells may come from the graft donor. The CDR3 runs from the conserved cysteine through the conserved F or W. D genes are given only for firm matches. Clone size is stated in some rows and not others, as once, few, many or a class when expanded.

CDR3aa,CDR3nt,v_gene,d_gene,j_gene,abundance
CASSSGGDLYNEQFF,TGTGCCAGTAGTAGCGGGGGGGACCTCTACAATGAGCAGTTCTTC,TRBV19,TRBD2,TRBJ2-1,.
CASSPTTSDYEQYF,TGTGCCAGCAGCCCGACGACTAGCGACTACGAGCAGTACTTC,TRBV7-9,TRBD2,TRBJ2-7,.
CASSERQGNTEAFF,TGTGCCAGCAGTGAACGGCAGGGGAACACTGAAGCTTTCTTT,TRBV6-1,.,TRBJ1-1,.
CASSETGGKQPQHF,TGTGCCAGCAGTGAAACAGGGGGAAAGCAGCCCCAGCATTTT,TRBV25-1,TRBD1,TRBJ1-5,.
CASGQNQDTQYF,TGTGCCAGCGGACAGAACCAAGATACGCAGTATTTT,TRBV27,.,TRBJ2-3,.
CASSRTFEKLFF,TGTGCCAGCAGTAGGACTTTTGAAAAACTGTTTTTT,TRBV2,.,TRBJ1-4,.
CASSTGTRYSNQPQHF,TGTGCCAGCAGTACCGGGACACGCTATAGCAATCAGCCCCAGCATTTT,TRBV2,.,TRBJ1-5,.
CASSRETGWEKLFF,TGCGCCAGCAGCCGAGAAACAGGGTGGGAAAAACTGTTTTTT,TRBV4-1,.,TRBJ1-4,.
CASSIRDRNQPQHF,TGTGCCAGTAGTATAAGGGACAGAAATCAGCCCCAGCATTTT,TRBV19,TRBD1,TRBJ1-5,.
CASSSNQGGGQPQHF,TGTGCCAGCTCGTCGAATCAGGGAGGCGGTCAGCCCCAGCATTTT,TRBV18,.,TRBJ1-5,once
CASSDFPGQGAGNTIYF,TGTGCCAGCAGTGACTTCCCGGGACAGGGGGCTGGAAACACCATATATTTT,TRBV6-4,TRBD1,TRBJ1-3,.
CSVDSRGNTEAFF,TGCAGCGTTGATTCCAGGGGGAACACTGAAGCTTTCTTT,TRBV29-1,.,TRBJ1-1,.
CASSLGGSEAFF,TGTGCCAGCAGTTTAGGAGGATCCGAAGCTTTCTTT,TRBV28,.,TRBJ1-1,.
CASSWDRVVAAFF,TGTGCCAGCTCATGGGACAGGGTCGTCGCAGCTTTCTTT,TRBV18,TRBD1,TRBJ1-1,.
CASRRRQGNSMNTEAFF,TGTGCCAGCAGGAGGAGACAGGGGAACTCGATGAACACTGAAGCTTTCTTT,TRBV28,TRBD1,TRBJ1-1,.
CASSSPVNRGTDNEQFF,TGTGCCAGCAGTTCACCCGTCAACAGGGGGACCGACAATGAGCAGTTCTTC,TRBV28,TRBD1,TRBJ2-1,.
CASSPRLAGVQETQYF,TGTGCCAGCAGCCCTCGACTAGCGGGGGTGCAAGAGACCCAGTACTTC,TRBV7-9,TRBD2,TRBJ2-5,once
CASSLAGTGNTGELFF,TGCGCCAGCAGCTTGGCCGGGACAGGGAACACCGGGGAGCTGTTTTTT,TRBV5-1,TRBD1,TRBJ2-2,once
CASSQVAEQFF,TGTGCCAGCAGCCAAGTGGCTGAGCAGTTCTTC,TRBV4-2,.,TRBJ2-1,.
CASRVTGPGAEAFF,TGTGCCAGCAGAGTTACAGGGCCAGGGGCTGAAGCTTTCTTT,TRBV2,.,TRBJ1-1,.
CTSSQTRRFQETQYF,TGCACCAGCAGCCAAACGAGGCGGTTCCAAGAGACCCAGTACTTC,TRBV1,.,TRBJ2-5,.
CASSIAGTLTGELFF,TGTGCCAGTAGTATTGCCGGGACTCTTACCGGGGAGCTGTTTTTT,TRBV19,.,TRBJ2-2,.
CASSAWTGELFF,TGTGCCAGCAGTGCGTGGACCGGGGAGCTGTTTTTT,TRBV27,.,TRBJ2-2,.
CAEGLEVETQYF,TGTGCTGAAGGACTAGAGGTGGAGACCCAGTACTTC,TRBV14,TRBD2,TRBJ2-5,.